This T cell receptor beta chain was captured by sequencing in a study of blood T cell repertoires in COVID-19. Across the whole study: Italy, Spain and the United States were the sources of the convalescent and acute COVID-19 samples.

Sequencing used immunoSEQ multiplex PCR; TCRdb keeps in-frame clones, though not all of them. Of about 220,000 clones in the sample, 88% are singletons; the top ten hold around 2.6%. This clone was picked up one time. This clonotype originated in a woman between 25 and 40 years old who had recovered from COVID-19. The specimen was PBMCs or T cells enriched from blood (not recorded which).

The CDR3 region is CASSFAGSQYF. The CDR3 coding sequence is TGTGCCAGCAGTTTCGCGGGGTCCCAGTACTTC. This sequence joins TRBV27 and TRBJ2-5, with a tentative D call TRBD2 (6 bases). This CDR3 contains 11 residues. V gave up 3 bases and J gave up 9 bases, with 8 bases separating them. Germline lookup yields CDR1 MNHEY and CDR2 SMNVEV (reference sequence).